The TCR beta chain described here comes from a study of cytomegalovirus exposure and HLA in healthy donors. Germline V lookup: CDR1 GTSNPN, CDR2 SVGIG (reference sequence). The V and J ends lost 5 bases and 2 bases respectively, with 16 bases between them. CDR3 length equals 16 residues. With regard to this clone: The antigen is undetermined.

General study findings and limits: A missense DCLRE1C variant was associated with V- and J-gene trimming of TCR beta chains in a later analysis, and an independent cohort replicated the association.

The PCR ran on 60 Vbeta and 13 Jbeta primers. Only in-frame clones appear in the TCRdb table, and some are missing; sequencing was by immunoSEQ multiplex PCR. This sample carries roughly 130,000 clones, just under 75% of them seen once, and the ten largest clones take 6.6%. Sequencing was performed on PBMCs. The sequence was obtained from a man aged 40-55 years in good health and CMV-seropositive. The chain couples TRBV30 to TRBJ2-6; D is unresolved. The CDR3 is CAWVFPGSAGANVLTF. For the CDR3, the DNA is TGTGCCTGGGTTTTCCCAGGTTCAGCTGGGGCCAACGTCCTGACTTTC.